This T cell receptor beta chain is from a study of beta chain features in type 1 diabetes. Expressed TCRB transcripts were sequenced because the isolated RNA had all been reverse transcribed beforehand. Only in-frame clones appear in the TCRdb table, and some are missing; sequencing was by immunoSEQ multiplex PCR. The sample records around 250,000 clones, about 70% being singletons. The ends lost 6 bases at V and 0 bases at J; junction bases unmatched: 16. There are 19 residues in the CDR3. The clonotype comes from a man aged 30 to 45 in good health. The gene calls are TRBV23-1 and TRBJ2-2; 7 nucleotides align to TRBD1. TRBV23-1 is annotated as an ORF whose role is uncertain. The sample taken for sequencing was naive CD4+ T cells from blood. The CDR3 loop is CASSLKWDSEFANTGELFF. For the CDR3, the DNA is TGCGCCAGCAGCCTAAAATGGGACAGCGAGTTCGCGAACACCGGGGAGCTGTTTTTT.